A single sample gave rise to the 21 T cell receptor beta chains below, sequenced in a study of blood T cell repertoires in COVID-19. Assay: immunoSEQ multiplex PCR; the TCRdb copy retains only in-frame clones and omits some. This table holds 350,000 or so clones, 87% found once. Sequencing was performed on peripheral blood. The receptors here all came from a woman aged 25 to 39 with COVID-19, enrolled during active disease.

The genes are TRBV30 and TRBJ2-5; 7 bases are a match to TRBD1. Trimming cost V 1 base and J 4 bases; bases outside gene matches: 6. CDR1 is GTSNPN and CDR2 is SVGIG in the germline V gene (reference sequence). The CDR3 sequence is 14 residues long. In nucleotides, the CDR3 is TGTGCCTGGAGTGGAACAGGGGAAGGAGAGACCCAGTACTTC. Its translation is CAWSGTGEGETQYF.

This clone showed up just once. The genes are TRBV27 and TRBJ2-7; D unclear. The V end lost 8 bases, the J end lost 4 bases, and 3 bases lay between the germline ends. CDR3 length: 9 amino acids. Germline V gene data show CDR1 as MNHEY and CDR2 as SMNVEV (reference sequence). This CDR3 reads CASPYEQYF. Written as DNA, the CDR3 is TGTGCCAGCCCGTACGAGCAGTACTTC.

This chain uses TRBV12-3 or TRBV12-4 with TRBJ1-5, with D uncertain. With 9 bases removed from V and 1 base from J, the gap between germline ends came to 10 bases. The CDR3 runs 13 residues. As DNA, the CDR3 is TGTGCCAGTGTAGAGGGCAGCAATCAGCCCCAGCATTTT. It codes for CASVEGSNQPQHF.

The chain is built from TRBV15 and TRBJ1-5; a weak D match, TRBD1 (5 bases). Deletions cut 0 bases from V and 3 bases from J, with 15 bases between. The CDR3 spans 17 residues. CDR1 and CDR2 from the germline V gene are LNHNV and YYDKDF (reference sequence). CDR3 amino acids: CATSRDIWQGTNQPQHF. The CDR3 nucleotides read TGTGCCACCAGCAGAGATATATGGCAGGGTACCAATCAGCCCCAGCATTTT.

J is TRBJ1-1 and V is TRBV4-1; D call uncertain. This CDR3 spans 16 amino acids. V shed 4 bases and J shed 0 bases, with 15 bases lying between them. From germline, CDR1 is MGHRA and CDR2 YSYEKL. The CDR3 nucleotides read TGCGCCAGCAGCCTCGGGCGGGTCAGAGTGAACACTGAAGCTTTCTTT. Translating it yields CASSLGRVRVNTEAFF.

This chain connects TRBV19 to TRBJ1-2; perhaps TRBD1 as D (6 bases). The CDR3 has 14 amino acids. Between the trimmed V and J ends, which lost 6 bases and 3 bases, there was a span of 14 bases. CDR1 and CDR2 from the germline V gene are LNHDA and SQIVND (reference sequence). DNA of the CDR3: TGTGCCAGTAGGGGCAAGGGGGTTGACTATGGCTACACCTTC. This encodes CASRGKGVDYGYTF.

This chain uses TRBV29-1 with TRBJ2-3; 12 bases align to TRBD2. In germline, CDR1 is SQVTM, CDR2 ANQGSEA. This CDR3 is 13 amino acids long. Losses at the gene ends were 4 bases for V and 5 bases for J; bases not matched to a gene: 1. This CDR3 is CSVGGLAGDTQYF. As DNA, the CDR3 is TGCAGCGTTGGGGGACTAGCGGGAGATACGCAGTATTTT.

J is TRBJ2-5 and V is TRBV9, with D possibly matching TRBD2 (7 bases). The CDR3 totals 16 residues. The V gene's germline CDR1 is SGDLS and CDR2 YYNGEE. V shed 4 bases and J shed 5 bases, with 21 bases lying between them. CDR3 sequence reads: CASSPPGGRGAETQYF. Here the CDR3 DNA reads TGTGCCAGCAGCCCCCCTGGGGGGAGGGGGGCGGAGACCCAGTACTTC.

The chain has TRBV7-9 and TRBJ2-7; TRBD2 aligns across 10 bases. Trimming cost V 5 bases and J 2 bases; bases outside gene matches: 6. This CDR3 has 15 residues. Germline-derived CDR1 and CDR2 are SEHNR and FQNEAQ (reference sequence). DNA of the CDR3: TGTGCCAGCAGCGAGACTAGCGGGCCTACCTACGAGCAGTACTTC. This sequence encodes CASSETSGPTYEQYF.

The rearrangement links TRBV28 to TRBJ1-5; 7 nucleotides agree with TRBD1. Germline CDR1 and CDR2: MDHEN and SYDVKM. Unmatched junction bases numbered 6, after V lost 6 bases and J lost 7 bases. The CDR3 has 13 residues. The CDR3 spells CASSPGGRQPQHF. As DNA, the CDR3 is TGTGCCAGCAGCCCAGGGGGTAGGCAGCCCCAGCATTTT.

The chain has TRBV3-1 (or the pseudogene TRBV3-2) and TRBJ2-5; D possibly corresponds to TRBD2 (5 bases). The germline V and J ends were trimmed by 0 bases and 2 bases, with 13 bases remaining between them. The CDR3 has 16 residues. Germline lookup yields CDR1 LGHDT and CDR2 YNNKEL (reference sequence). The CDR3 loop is CASSQDTPTGQETQYF. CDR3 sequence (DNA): TGTGCCAGCAGCCAAGATACCCCGACGGGACAAGAGACCCAGTACTTC.

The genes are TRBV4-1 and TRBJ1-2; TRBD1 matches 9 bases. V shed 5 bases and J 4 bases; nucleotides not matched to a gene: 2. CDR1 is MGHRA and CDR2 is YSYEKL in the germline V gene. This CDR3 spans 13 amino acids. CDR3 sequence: CASSLDRGYGYTF. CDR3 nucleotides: TGCGCCAGCAGCTTGGACAGGGGCTATGGCTACACCTTC.

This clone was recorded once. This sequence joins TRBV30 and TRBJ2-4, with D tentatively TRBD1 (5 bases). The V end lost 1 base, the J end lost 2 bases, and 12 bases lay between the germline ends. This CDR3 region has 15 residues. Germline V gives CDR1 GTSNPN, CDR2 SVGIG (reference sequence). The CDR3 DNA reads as TGTGCCTGGAGTGCCCCAGGGATTACCAAAAACATTCAGTACTTC. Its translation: CAWSAPGITKNIQYF.

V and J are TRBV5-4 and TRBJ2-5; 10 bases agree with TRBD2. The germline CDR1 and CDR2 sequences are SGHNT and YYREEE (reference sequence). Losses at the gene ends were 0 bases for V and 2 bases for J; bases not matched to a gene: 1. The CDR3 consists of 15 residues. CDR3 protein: CASSLGTSGQETQYF. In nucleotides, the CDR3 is TGTGCCAGCAGCTTGGGGACTAGCGGTCAAGAGACCCAGTACTTC.

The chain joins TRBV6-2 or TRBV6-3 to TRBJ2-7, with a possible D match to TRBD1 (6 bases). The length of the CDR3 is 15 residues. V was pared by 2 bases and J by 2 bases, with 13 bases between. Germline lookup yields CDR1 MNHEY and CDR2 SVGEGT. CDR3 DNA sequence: TGTGCCAGCAGTTACGGCGTGACAGGCGCCTACGAGCAGTACTTC. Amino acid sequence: CASSYGVTGAYEQYF.

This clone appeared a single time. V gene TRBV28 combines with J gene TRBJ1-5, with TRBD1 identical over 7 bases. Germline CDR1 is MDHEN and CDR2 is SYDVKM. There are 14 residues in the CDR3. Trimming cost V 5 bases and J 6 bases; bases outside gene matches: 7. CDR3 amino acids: CASSQTGRGQPQHF. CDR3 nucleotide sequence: TGTGCCAGCAGTCAGACAGGGAGAGGTCAGCCCCAGCATTTT.

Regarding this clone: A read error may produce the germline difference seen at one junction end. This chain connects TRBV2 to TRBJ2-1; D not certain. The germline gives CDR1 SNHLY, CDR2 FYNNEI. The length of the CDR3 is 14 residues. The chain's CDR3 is CASRPDGTYSEQFF. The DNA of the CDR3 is TGTGCCAGCAGGCCCGACGGCACCTACAGTGAGCAGTTCTTC.

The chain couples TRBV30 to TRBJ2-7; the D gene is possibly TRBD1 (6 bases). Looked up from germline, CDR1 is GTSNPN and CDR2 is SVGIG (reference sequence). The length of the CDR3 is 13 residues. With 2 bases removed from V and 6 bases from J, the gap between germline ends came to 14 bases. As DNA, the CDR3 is TGTGCCTGGAGTCCCAACAGGGACGGCGAGCAGTACTTC. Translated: CAWSPNRDGEQYF.

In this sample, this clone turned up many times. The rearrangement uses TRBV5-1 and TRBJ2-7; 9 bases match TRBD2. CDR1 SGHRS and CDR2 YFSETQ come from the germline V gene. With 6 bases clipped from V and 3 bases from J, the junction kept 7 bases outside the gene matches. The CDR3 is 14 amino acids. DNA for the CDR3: TGCGCCAGCACCGTTAGCGGGGGTAGCTACGAGCAGTACTTC. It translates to CASTVSGGSYEQYF.

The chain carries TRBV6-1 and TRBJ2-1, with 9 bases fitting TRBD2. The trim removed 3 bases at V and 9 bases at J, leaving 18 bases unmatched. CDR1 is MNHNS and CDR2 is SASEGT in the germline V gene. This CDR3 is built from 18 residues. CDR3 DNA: TGTGCCAGCAGTGATAAGTTTCCGGCGGGAGGGTTGTCCGGTGAGCAGTTCTTC. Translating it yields CASSDKFPAGGLSGEQFF.

The CDR3 DNA follows: TGTGCCAGCAGTGGGACAGGGGCGACGAACACCGGGGAGCTGTTTTTT. Encoded protein: CASSGTGATNTGELFF. The chain links TRBV6-1 to TRBJ2-2; TRBD1 aligns across 9 bases. The germline V gene has CDR1 MNHNS and CDR2 SASEGT. The CDR3 contains 16 residues. Losses at the gene ends were 4 bases for V and 0 bases for J; bases not matched to a gene: 3.